This paragraph covers one T cell receptor (beta chain) sequence. The antigen is undetermined. V lost 2 bases and J 3 bases, leaving 8 bases between the germline ends. The V gene's germline CDR1 is MNHEY and CDR2 SVGAGI. This CDR3 spans 15 amino acids. The PCR was carried out with 60 Vbeta primers and 13 Jbeta primers. Measured with immunoSEQ multiplex PCR; TCRdb has only the in-frame clones, and not every one. This sample has 100,000 to 150,000 clones, with approximately 80% found just once. This specimen comes from a study of cytomegalovirus exposure and HLA in healthy donors. At the level of the study: The study placed approximately 81% of its 398 genotyped donors in the Caucasian-associated ancestry cluster.

Whole-study findings and limits: Using the classifier, cytomegalovirus status was reportedly diagnosed with high specificity and sensitivity. Most of the TCR beta V segments (in an earlier analysis) were productive either about 90% or about 30% of the time. Associated with cytomegalovirus, according to the listing, were 150 to 200 TCR beta chains.

Sequencing was done on a sample of PBMCs. The clonotype was recovered from a woman aged 40 to 50 in good health and CMV-seropositive. This chain uses TRBV6-5 with TRBJ2-6, with a possible D match to TRBD1 (5 bases). The CDR3 here is CASSYGADGANVLTF. The CDR3 DNA reads TGTGCCAGCAGTTACGGGGCGGATGGGGCCAACGTCCTGACTTTC.